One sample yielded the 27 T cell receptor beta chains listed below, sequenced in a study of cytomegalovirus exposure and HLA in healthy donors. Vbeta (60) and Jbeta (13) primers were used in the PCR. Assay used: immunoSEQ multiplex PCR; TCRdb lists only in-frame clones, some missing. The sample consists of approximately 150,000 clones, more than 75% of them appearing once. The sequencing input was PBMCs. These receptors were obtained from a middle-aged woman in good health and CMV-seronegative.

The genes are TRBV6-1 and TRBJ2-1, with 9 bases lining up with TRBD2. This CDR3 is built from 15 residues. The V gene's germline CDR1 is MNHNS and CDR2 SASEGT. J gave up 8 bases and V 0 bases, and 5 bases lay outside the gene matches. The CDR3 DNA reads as TGTGCCAGCAGTGAAGCTAGCGGGAGTGGCGATGAGCAGTTCTTC. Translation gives CASSEASGSGDEQFF.

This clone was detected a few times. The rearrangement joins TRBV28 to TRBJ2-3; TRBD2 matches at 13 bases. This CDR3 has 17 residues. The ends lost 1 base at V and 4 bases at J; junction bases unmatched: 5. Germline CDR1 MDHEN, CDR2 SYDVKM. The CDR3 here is CASSLSGLAGVPDTQYF. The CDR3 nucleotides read TGTGCCAGCAGTTTATCTGGACTAGCGGGAGTTCCAGATACGCAGTATTTT.

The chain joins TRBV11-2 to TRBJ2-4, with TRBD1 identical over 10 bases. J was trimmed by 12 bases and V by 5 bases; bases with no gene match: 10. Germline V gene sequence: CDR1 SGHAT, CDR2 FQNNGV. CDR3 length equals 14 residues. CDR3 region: CASSNRDRGIPQYF. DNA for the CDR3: TGTGCCAGCAGCAACCGGGACAGGGGAATACCTCAGTACTTC.

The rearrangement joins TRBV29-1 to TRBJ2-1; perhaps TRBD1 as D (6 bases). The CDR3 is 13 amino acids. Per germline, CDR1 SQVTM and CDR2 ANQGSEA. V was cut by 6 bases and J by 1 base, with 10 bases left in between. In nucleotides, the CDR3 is TGCAGCGTAGGGACACAGTCCTACAATGAGCAGTTCTTC. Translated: CSVGTQSYNEQFF.

The CDR3 DNA follows: TGTGCCATCAGTGAGTCCTGGGCAAACTACGAGCAGTACTTC. Amino acids: CAISESWANYEQYF. The V call is TRBV10-3, the J call TRBJ2-7; D gene uncertain. Trimming left V 0 bases short and J 3 bases short, with 9 bases between. This CDR3 spans 14 amino acids. In germline, CDR1 is ENHRY, CDR2 SYGVKD.

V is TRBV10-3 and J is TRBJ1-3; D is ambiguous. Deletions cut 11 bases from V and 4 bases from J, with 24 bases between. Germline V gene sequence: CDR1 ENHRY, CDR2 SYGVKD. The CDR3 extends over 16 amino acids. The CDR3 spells CAADSREFSDGNTIYF. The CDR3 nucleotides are TGTGCCGCCGATTCCCGGGAATTCAGCGACGGAAACACCATATATTTT.

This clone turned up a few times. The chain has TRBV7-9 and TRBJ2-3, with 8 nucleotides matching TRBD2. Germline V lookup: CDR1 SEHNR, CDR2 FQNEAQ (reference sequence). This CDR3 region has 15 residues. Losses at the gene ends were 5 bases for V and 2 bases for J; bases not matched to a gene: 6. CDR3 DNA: TGTGCCAGCAGCCCCGGGACTAGATTCACAGATACGCAGTATTTT. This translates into CASSPGTRFTDTQYF.

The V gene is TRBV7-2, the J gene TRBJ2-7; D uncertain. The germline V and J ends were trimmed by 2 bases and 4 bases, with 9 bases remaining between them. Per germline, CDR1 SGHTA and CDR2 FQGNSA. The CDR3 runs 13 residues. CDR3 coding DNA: TGTGCCAGCAGCTTATCCAACCTATACGAGCAGTACTTC. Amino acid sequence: CASSLSNLYEQYF.

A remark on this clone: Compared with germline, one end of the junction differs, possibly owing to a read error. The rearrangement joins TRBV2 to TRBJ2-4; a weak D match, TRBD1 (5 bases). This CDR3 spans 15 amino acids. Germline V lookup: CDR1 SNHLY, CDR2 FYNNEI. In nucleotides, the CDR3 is TGTGCCAGCTCCGTGGGGCTCTTAGCCAAAAACAGTCAGTACTTC. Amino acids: CASSVGLLAKNSQYF.

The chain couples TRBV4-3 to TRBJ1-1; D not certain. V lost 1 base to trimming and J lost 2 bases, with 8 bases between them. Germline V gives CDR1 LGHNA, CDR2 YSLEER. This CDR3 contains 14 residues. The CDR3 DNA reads TGCGCCAGCAGCCAAGTAGAGGGAAACACTGAAGCTTTCTTT. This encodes CASSQVEGNTEAFF.

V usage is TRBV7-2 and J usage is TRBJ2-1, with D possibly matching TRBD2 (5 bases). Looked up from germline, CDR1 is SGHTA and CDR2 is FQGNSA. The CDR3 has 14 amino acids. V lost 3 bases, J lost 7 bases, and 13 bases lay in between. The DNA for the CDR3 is TGTGCCAGCAGCTTTCGGAGCGGTCAGAATGAGCAGTTCTTC. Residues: CASSFRSGQNEQFF.

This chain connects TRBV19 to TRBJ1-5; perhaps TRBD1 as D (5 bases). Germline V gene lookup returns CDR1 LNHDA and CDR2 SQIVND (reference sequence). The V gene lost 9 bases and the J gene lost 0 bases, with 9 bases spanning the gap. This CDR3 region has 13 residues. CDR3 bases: TGTGCCAGCGGGGGGTATAGCAATCAGCCCCAGCATTTT. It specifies CASGGYSNQPQHF.

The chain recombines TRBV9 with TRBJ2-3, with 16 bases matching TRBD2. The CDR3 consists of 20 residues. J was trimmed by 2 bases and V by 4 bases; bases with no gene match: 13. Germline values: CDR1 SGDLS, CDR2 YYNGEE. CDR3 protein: CASSPNHGTSGGDFTDTQYF. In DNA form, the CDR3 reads TGTGCCAGCAGCCCTAATCATGGGACTAGCGGGGGGGACTTCACAGATACGCAGTATTTT.

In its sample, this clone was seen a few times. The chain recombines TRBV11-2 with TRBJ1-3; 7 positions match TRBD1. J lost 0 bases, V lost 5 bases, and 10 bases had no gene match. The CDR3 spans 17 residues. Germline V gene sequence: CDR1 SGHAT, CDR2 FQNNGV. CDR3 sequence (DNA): TGTGCCAGCAGCCAGGGACAGCTGCTTTCCTCTGGAAACACCATATATTTT. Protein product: CASSQGQLLSSGNTIYF.

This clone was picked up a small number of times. CDR3 in amino acids: CASSLTGTVFSGELFF. The CDR3, as DNA: TGTGCCAGCAGCTTAACCGGGACAGTTTTTTCCGGGGAGCTGTTTTTT. V usage is TRBV7-3 and J usage is TRBJ2-2, with TRBD1 matching 7 bases. The CDR3 is made up of 16 amino acids. V dropped 0 bases and J dropped 6; count of bases not matched to a gene: 7. Germline V gene lookup returns CDR1 SGHTA and CDR2 FQGTGA.

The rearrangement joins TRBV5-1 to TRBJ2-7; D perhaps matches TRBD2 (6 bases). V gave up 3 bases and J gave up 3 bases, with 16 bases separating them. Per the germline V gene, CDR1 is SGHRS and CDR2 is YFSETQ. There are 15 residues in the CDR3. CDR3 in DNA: TGCGCCAGCAGCTCGGGGGTGGGGGAACTCTACGAGCAGTACTTC. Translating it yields CASSSGVGELYEQYF.

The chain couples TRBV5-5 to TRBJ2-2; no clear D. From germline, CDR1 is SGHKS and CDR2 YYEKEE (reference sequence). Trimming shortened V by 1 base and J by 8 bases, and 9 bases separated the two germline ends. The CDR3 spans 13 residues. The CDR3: CASSLRRGGELFF. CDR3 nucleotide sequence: TGTGCCAGCAGCTTGAGGCGAGGAGGGGAGCTGTTTTTT.

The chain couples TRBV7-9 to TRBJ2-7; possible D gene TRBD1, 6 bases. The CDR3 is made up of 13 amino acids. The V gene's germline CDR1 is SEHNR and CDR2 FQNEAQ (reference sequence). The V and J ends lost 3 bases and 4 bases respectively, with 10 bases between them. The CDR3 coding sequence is TGTGCCAGCAGCTTCGCAGGGGATTACGAGCAGTACTTC. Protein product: CASSFAGDYEQYF.

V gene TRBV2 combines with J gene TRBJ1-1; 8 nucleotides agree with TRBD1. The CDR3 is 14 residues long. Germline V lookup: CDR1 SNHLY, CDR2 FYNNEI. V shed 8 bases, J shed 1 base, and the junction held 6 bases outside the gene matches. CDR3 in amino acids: CASRGTGKNTEAFF. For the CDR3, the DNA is TGTGCCAGCCGAGGGACAGGAAAGAACACTGAAGCTTTCTTT.

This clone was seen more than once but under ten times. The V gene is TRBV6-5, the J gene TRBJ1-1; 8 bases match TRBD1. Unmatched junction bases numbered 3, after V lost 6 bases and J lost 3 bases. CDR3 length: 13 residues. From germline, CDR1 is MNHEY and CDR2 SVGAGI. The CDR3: CASSTTGDTEAFF. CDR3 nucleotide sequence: TGTGCCAGCAGCACGACAGGGGACACTGAAGCTTTCTTT.

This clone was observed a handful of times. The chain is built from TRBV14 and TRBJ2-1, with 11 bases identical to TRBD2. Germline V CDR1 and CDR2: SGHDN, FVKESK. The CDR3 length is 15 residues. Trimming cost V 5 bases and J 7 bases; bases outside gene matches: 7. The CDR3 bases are TGTGCCAGCAGCTTAGTAGCGGGGGGGCGTAATGAGCAGTTCTTC. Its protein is CASSLVAGGRNEQFF.

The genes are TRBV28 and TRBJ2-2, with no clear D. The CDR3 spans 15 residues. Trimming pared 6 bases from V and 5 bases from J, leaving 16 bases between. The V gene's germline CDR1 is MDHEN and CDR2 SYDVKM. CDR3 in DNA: TGTGCCAGCAGCCCCAACACGGGTTATACCGGGGAGCTGTTTTTT. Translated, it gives CASSPNTGYTGELFF.

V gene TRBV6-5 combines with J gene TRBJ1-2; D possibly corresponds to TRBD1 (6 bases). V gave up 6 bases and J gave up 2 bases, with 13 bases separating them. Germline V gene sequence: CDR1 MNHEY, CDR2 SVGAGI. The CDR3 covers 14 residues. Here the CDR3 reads CASSPDRQNYGYTF. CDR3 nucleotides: TGTGCCAGCAGCCCCGACAGGCAGAACTATGGCTACACCTTC.

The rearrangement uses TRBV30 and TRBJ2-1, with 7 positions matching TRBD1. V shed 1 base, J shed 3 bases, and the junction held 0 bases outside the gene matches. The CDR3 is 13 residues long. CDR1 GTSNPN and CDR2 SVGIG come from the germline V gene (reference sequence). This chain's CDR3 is CAWSGQGYNEQFF. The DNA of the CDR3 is TGTGCCTGGAGTGGACAGGGCTACAATGAGCAGTTCTTC.

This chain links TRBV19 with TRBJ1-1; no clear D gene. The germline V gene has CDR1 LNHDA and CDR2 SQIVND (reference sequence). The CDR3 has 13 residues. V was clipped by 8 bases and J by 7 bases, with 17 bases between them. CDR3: CASGEGDKGEAFF. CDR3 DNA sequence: TGTGCCAGTGGTGAGGGTGATAAGGGTGAAGCTTTCTTT.

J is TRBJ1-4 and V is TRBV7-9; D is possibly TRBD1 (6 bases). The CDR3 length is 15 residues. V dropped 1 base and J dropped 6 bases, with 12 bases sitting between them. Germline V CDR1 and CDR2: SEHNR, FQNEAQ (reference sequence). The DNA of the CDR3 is TGTGCCAGCAGCTTAGGGGGCAGGGGAGATGAAAAACTGTTTTTT. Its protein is CASSLGGRGDEKLFF. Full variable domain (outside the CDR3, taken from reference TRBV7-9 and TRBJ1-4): DTGVSQNPRHKITKRGQNVTFRCDPISEHNRLYWYRQTLGQGPEFLTYFQNEAQLEKSRLLSDRFSAERPKGSFSTLEIQRTEQGDSAMYLCASSLGGRGDEKLFFGSGTQLSVL.

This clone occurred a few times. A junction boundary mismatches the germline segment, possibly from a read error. The CDR3 spells CSSSRSGLASEAFF. The CDR3 nucleotides read TGTTCCAGCAGCCGTTCCGGGTTGGCCAGTGAAGCTTTCTTT. The chain has TRBV7-9 and TRBJ1-1; D not certain. CDR1 SEHNR and CDR2 FQNEAQ come from the germline V gene (reference sequence). This CDR3 is built from 14 residues.